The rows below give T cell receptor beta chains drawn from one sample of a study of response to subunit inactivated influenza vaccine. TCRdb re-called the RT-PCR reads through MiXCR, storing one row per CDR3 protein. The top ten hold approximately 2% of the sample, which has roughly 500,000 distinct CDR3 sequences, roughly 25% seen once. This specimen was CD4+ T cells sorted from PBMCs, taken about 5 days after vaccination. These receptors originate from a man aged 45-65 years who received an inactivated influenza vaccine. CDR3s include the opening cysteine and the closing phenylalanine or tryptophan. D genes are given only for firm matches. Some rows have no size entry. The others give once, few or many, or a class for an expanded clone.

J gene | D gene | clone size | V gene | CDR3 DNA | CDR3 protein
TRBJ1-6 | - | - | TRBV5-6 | TGTGCCAGCAGCTTTAAACGGAATGGGCGACTAAGTCCCCTCCACTTT | CASSFKRNGRLSPLHF
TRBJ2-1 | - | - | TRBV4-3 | TGCGCCAGCAGCCTAGGTCCGGGACTCGGAAATGAGCAGTTCTTC | CASSLGPGLGNEQFF
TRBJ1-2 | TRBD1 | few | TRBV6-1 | TGTGCCAGCAGTACCAGCGGACAGGGCCATGGCTACACCTTC | CASSTSGQGHGYTF
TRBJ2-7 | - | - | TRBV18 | TGTGCCAGCTCACCTTCCGCTGACAAAAGTCAGTACTTC | CASSPSADKSQYF
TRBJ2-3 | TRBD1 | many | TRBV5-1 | TGCGCCAGCAGCTACGGACAGGGAGGAGATACGCAGTATTTT | CASSYGQGGDTQYF
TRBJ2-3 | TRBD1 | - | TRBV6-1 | TGTGCCAGCATCACCGGGACAGGGCATCTTGCAGATACGCAGTATTTT | CASITGTGHLADTQYF
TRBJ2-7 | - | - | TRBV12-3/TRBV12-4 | TGTGCCAGCAGTTTTAGGGGGGGGCCGTCCTACGAGCAGTACTTC | CASSFRGGPSYEQYF
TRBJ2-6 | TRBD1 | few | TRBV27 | TGTGCCAGCAGTACAGTCGGGACAGGGGGCTATGGGGCCAACGTCCTGACTTTC | CASSTVGTGGYGANVLTF
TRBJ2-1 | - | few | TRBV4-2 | TGTGCCAGCAGCCAAGACCCCTCGTCGGGAGCCCTGTTCTTC | CASSQDPSSGALFF
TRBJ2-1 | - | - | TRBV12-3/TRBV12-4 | TGTGCCAGCAGTTTAACGGCAGGGAGGAATGAGCAGTTCTTC | CASSLTAGRNEQFF
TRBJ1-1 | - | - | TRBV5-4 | TGTGCCAGCAGCTTGTCAGGGGCGTTGAACACTGAAGCTTTCTTT | CASSLSGALNTEAFF
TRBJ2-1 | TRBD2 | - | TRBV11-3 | TGTGCCAGCAGCCCCCAAGGCGGGAGGGCAAATGAGCAGTTCTTC | CASSPQGGRANEQFF
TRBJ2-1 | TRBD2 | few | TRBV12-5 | TGTGCTAGTGGTTTGGTACTAGCGGGGGGGCCGGTTCGCTACAATGAGCAGTTCTTC | CASGLVLAGGPVRYNEQFF
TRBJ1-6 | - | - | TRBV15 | TGTGCCACCAGCAGAGTCAGGGATTCACCCCTCCACTTT | CATSRVRDSPLHF
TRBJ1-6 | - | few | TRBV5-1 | TGCGCCAGCAGCTTGGCCTTAGGGTCGCTCGGTTCACCCCTCCACTTT | CASSLALGSLGSPLHF
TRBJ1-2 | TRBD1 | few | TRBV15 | TGTGCCACCAGCAGTTCACCGGGACAGGGCCATGTAACCTATGGCTACACCTTC | CATSSSPGQGHVTYGYTF
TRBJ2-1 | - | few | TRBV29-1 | TGCAGCGTTGGGGGACCCGAATACAATGAGCAGTTCTTC | CSVGGPEYNEQFF
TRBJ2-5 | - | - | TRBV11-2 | TGTGCCAGCAGCCTCTCGGCCCCGGAGACCCAGTACTTC | CASSLSAPETQYF
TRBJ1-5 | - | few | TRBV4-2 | TGTGCCAGCAGCCAACGAGAAGGGAGATATCAGCCCCAGCATTTT | CASSQREGRYQPQHF